This T cell receptor (beta chain) was sequenced for a study of blood T cell repertoires in COVID-19. Study-level background: Samples taken during acute and convalescent COVID-19 were collected in the United States, Italy and Spain.

Germline assignment: CDR1 SGHNT and CDR2 YYREEE (reference sequence). Trimming left V 1 base short and J 0 bases short, with 11 bases between. The CDR3 has 17 residues. This table comes from immunoSEQ multiplex PCR, and its TCRdb copy is limited to in-frame clones, with some not included. This sample has 100,000 to 150,000 clones; under 90% occur once, and the top ten carry 2% to 3%. The sample taken for sequencing was PBMCs or T cells enriched from blood (not recorded which). J is TRBJ2-6 and V is TRBV5-4; no clear D. The receptor was derived from a middle-aged man with acute COVID-19. The CDR3 loop reads CASSLSGLSSGANVLTF. The DNA for the CDR3 is TGTGCCAGCAGCTTGAGTGGCTTAAGCTCTGGGGCCAACGTCCTGACTTTC.